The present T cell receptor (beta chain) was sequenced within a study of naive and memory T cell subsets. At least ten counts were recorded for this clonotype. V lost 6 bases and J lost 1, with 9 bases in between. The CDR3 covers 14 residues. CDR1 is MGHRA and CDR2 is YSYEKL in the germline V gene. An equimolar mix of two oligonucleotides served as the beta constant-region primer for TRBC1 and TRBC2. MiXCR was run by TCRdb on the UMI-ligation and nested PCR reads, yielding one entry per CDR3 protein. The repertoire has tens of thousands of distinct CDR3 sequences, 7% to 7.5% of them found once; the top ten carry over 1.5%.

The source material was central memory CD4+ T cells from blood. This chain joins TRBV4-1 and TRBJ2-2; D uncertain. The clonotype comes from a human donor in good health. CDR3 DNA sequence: TGCGCCAGCAGGTCGGTAGGGAACACCGGGGAGCTGTTTTTT. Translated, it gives CASRSVGNTGELFF.